This TCR beta chain was sequenced for a study of CD8+CD57+ T cells in acquired aplastic anemia. Study context: An average of approximately 3.2 ug of DNA was obtained from sorted CD4+ and CD8+ cells.

CD8+CD57+ cell expansion, shown by flow cytometry, had occurred in the patients selected for sequencing. None of the patients had been given any therapy when their blood was sampled. For this clonotype: One base away lies a much larger clone, so this may be a sequencing read error.

The CDR3 is made up of 12 amino acids. Germline CDR1 and CDR2: WNHNN and SYGVQD (reference sequence). The use of genomic DNA as template underpinned the TCR beta VDJ and CDR3 profiling. MiXCR was run by TCRdb on the reads, yielding one entry per CDR3 protein. The sample yields under 200,000 distinct CDR3 sequences, less than 50% seen once. The chain joins TRBV10-1 to TRBJ2-7; D is ambiguous. Input material: sorted CD4+, CD8+, or CD8+CD57+ T cells (not recorded which) from PBMCs. The sequence derives from a human donor with aplastic anemia. The CDR3 loop is CASRWGAYGQYF. The CDR3 bases are TGTGCCAGCCGTTGGGGTGCCTACGGGCAGTACTTC.